The 32 T cell receptor beta chains listed next were all sequenced from one sample in a study of beta chain features in type 1 diabetes. The authors reverse transcribed all of the isolated RNA, so sequencing captured expressed TCRB transcripts. Using immunoSEQ multiplex PCR, the repertoire was profiled, and TCRdb retains in-frame clones only, with some absent. The top ten hold less than 0.7% of the sample, which has 150,000 to 200,000 clones, about 13% seen once. Sequencing was performed on central memory CD4+ T cells from blood. The receptor source for this set is a woman under 30 in good health.

This clone came up a few times. V gene TRBV11-1 combines with J gene TRBJ2-1; TRBD2 might be the D (6 bases). The CDR3 is 14 residues long. Trimming removed 10 bases at V and 4 bases at J, with 17 bases between. Germline V gene lookup returns CDR1 SGHAT and CDR2 FQDESV (reference sequence). The CDR3 is CATTGDGQYNEQFF. The CDR3 nucleotides are TGTGCCACCACGGGAGACGGACAATACAATGAGCAGTTCTTC.

The rearrangement links TRBV29-1 to TRBJ1-1, with D maybe TRBD1 (5 bases). This CDR3 comprises 15 residues. V dropped 0 bases and J dropped 1 base, with 12 bases sitting between them. CDR1 is SQVTM, CDR2 ANQGSEA, per germline. The CDR3 sequence is CSVEDLGAGNTEAFF. CDR3 nucleotide sequence: TGCAGCGTTGAAGATCTTGGGGCCGGGAACACTGAAGCTTTCTTT.

The sample holds a few counts of this clone. The rearrangement links TRBV6-5 to TRBJ2-2, with a possible D match to TRBD2 (5 bases). The CDR3 spans 14 residues. V lost 6 bases, J lost 3 bases, and 11 bases lay in between. CDR1 is MNHEY and CDR2 is SVGAGI in the germline V gene. The CDR3 nucleotides are TGTGCCAGCAGAAGGCTAGCCTACACCGGGGAGCTGTTTTTT. This encodes CASRRLAYTGELFF.

The sample holds a few counts of this clone. CDR3 in DNA: TGTGCCAGCAGTGAGATTTCGTCCAGGGTTGCGCAGTACTTC. Its protein product is CASSEISSRVAQYF. The V and J genes are TRBV6-5 and TRBJ2-7; tentatively, D is TRBD1 (5 bases). There are 14 residues in the CDR3. Trimming cost V 5 bases and J 9 bases, with 20 bases left between them. From germline, CDR1 is MNHEY and CDR2 SVGAGI.

This clone occurred a few times. V usage is TRBV5-1 and J usage is TRBJ1-2, with 11 bases lining up with TRBD1. J was trimmed by 8 bases and V by 0 bases; bases with no gene match: 6. The CDR3 consists of 15 residues. CDR1 and CDR2 (germline): SGHRS, YFSETQ. Here the CDR3 reads CASSLAGQGAGGYTF. The CDR3 DNA reads as TGCGCCAGCAGCTTGGCCGGACAGGGGGCTGGAGGCTACACCTTC.

The rearrangement joins TRBV2 to TRBJ1-4, with 7 bases aligning to TRBD1. V lost 6 bases and J lost 8; bases outside the gene matches: 6. From germline, CDR1 is SNHLY and CDR2 FYNNEI. CDR3 length equals 13 residues. The CDR3 spells CASRLDREEKLFF. The CDR3 bases are TGTGCCAGCAGACTCGACAGGGAGGAAAAACTGTTTTTT.

This clone has only a few counts. The rearrangement links TRBV4-2 to TRBJ2-6, with D tentatively TRBD1 (6 bases). Between the trimmed V and J ends, which lost 0 bases and 0 bases, there was a span of 12 bases. The CDR3 is made up of 18 amino acids. CDR1 is LGHNA, CDR2 YNFKEQ, per germline. This chain's CDR3 is CASSQESGHTSGANVLTF. The CDR3 nucleotides read TGTGCCAGCAGCCAAGAATCGGGACACACCTCTGGGGCCAACGTCCTGACTTTC.

This clone was seen only a few times. The chain is built from TRBV9 and TRBJ1-1, with 8 bases matching TRBD1. Germline CDR1 is SGDLS and CDR2 is YYNGEE. Trimming took 0 bases from V and 4 from J; bases not matched to a gene: 5. The CDR3 spans 15 residues. The DNA for the CDR3 is TGTGCCAGCAGCGTAGCAGGGGGCCGGGCCACTGAAGCTTTCTTT. This sequence encodes CASSVAGGRATEAFF.

The chain employs TRBV30 and TRBJ1-5; 8 bases agree with TRBD1. This CDR3 comprises 16 residues. The V segment lost 3 bases and the J segment 7 bases; nucleotides outside the gene matches: 14. Germline CDR1 GTSNPN, CDR2 SVGIG (reference sequence). CDR3 bases: TGTGCCTGGAGCCTGTTAGGGGCAGGGGGCAGCCAGCCCCAGCATTTT. This translates into CAWSLLGAGGSQPQHF. Together with reference TRBV30 and TRBJ1-5, the CDR3 gives the full variable domain: SQTIHQWPATLVQPVGSPLSLECTVEGTSNPNLYWYRQAAGRGLQLLFYSVGIGQISSEVPQNLSASRPQDRQFILSSKKLLLSDSGFYLCAWSLLGAGGSQPQHFGDGTRLSIL.

This clone has just a few counts. The rearrangement uses TRBV18 and TRBJ2-5; 8 bases align to TRBD2. The CDR3 is made up of 14 amino acids. The germline V gene encodes CDR1 KGHSH and CDR2 LQKENI. V was clipped by 10 bases and J by 1 base; unmatched bases: 8. CDR3 nucleotides: TGTGCCACCGCACCCGGGACTAGCCAAGAGACCCAGTACTTC. It specifies CATAPGTSQETQYF.

A few counts support this clone. The CDR3, as DNA: TGCGCCAGCAGCCAGGCCTTACTAGCGGAAATCCCACATACGCAGTATTTT. Amino acid sequence: CASSQALLAEIPHTQYF. The rearrangement joins TRBV4-3 to TRBJ2-3; 8 nucleotides align to TRBD2. In germline, CDR1 is LGHNA, CDR2 YSLEER. V trimming: 3 bases; J trimming: 7 bases; junction bases outside the gene matches: 15. The CDR3 has 17 amino acids.

The V call is TRBV19, the J call TRBJ2-6; D perhaps matches TRBD1 (5 bases). Between the trimmed V and J ends, which lost 9 bases and 2 bases, there was a span of 8 bases. The CDR3 contains 13 residues. Germline values: CDR1 LNHDA, CDR2 SQIVND (reference sequence). Here the CDR3 DNA reads TGTGCCAGCCAGGGCACTGGGGCCAACGTCCTGACTTTC. Translated: CASQGTGANVLTF.

Ten or more counts support this clone. The chain carries TRBV6-5 and TRBJ1-5; D gene uncertain. V lost 2 bases and J lost 2, with 10 bases in between. The germline gives CDR1 MNHEY, CDR2 SVGAGI. The CDR3 totals 15 residues. The CDR3 DNA is TGTGCCAGCAGTTACCGGACTGGGGGCAATCAGCCCCAGCATTTT. Translated, it gives CASSYRTGGNQPQHF.

This clone was seen more than once but under ten times. V is TRBV7-2 and J is TRBJ1-1; D is ambiguous. The CDR3 consists of 14 residues. Germline assignment: CDR1 SGHTA and CDR2 FQGNSA. Deletions cut 3 bases from V and 0 bases from J, with 8 bases between. The CDR3 is CASSLRSMNTEAFF. CDR3 bases: TGTGCCAGCAGCTTGAGGAGCATGAACACTGAAGCTTTCTTT.

This clone occurred a few times. The chain links TRBV5-4 to TRBJ2-1; 11 bases match TRBD2. V lost 4 bases to trimming and J lost 5 bases; unmatched junction nucleotides: 8. Germline assignment: CDR1 SGHNT and CDR2 YYREEE (reference sequence). The CDR3 spans 16 residues. The CDR3 is CASSPPGTSGNNEQFF. Written as DNA, the CDR3 is TGTGCCAGCAGCCCTCCGGGGACTAGCGGCAACAATGAGCAGTTCTTC. The variable domain in full, with the rest retrieved from reference TRBV5-4 and TRBJ2-1, is ETGVTQSPTHLIKTRGQQVTLRCSSQSGHNTVSWYQQALGQGPQFIFQYYREEENGRGNFPPRFSGLQFPNYSSELNVNALELDDSALYLCASSPPGTSGNNEQFFGPGTRLTVL.

This sequence joins TRBV5-1 and TRBJ1-4, with D possibly being TRBD1 (5 bases). The ends were cut back, 5 bases at V and 3 bases at J, with 11 bases in the middle. The length of the CDR3 is 14 residues. CDR1 is SGHRS and CDR2 is YFSETQ in the germline V gene. The DNA of the CDR3 is TGCGCCAGCAGAAAAGACAGTTCTAATGAAAAACTGTTTTTT. This sequence encodes CASRKDSSNEKLFF.

The V call is TRBV7-2, the J call TRBJ2-3, with 8 bases that match TRBD2. Germline CDR1 SGHTA, CDR2 FQGNSA. This CDR3 has 16 amino acids. The J segment lost 8 bases and the V segment lost 3 bases, leaving 13 bases of the junction unmatched. CDR3 sequence reads: CASSFESGRARGTQYF. The CDR3 bases are TGTGCCAGCAGCTTCGAAAGCGGGAGAGCCAGGGGTACGCAGTATTTT.

The chain has TRBV5-4 and TRBJ1-2, with 8 nucleotides matching TRBD1. CDR3 length equals 13 residues. V was clipped by 2 bases and J by 6 bases; unmatched bases: 3. CDR1 is SGHNT, CDR2 YYREEE, per germline (reference sequence). The CDR3 sequence: CASSFDRGNGYTF. The CDR3 nucleotides read TGTGCCAGCAGCTTTGACAGGGGTAATGGCTACACCTTC.

A few counts support this clone. The J gene is TRBJ2-5, the V gene TRBV5-4; no clear D gene. V shed 1 base and J shed 7 bases, with 11 bases lying between them. The CDR3 is made up of 13 amino acids. Germline values: CDR1 SGHNT, CDR2 YYREEE (reference sequence). CDR3 nucleotides: TGTGCCAGCAGCTTGATAGACTTAGGGACCCAGTACTTC. Its protein product is CASSLIDLGTQYF.

This clone showed up just a few times. J is TRBJ2-6 and V is TRBV6-5; the D gene is possibly TRBD1 (6 bases). This CDR3 is built from 15 residues. Germline CDR1 MNHEY, CDR2 SVGAGI. Trimming left V 6 bases short and J 1 base short, with 10 bases between. The CDR3 nucleotides are TGTGCCAGCAGCCCACAGGGTTCTGGGGCCAACGTCCTGACTTTC. The encoded protein is CASSPQGSGANVLTF.

The chain carries TRBV29-1 and TRBJ2-1; D is unresolved. Germline values: CDR1 SQVTM, CDR2 ANQGSEA. The CDR3 is made up of 11 amino acids. Trimming pared 3 bases from V and 7 bases from J, leaving 7 bases between. CDR3 sequence (DNA): TGCAGCGTTGATGGAGCTAATGAGCAGTTCTTC. Translated, it gives CSVDGANEQFF.

The V call is TRBV11-3, the J call TRBJ2-3, with TRBD1 identical over 7 bases. V trimming: 5 bases; J trimming: 0 bases; junction bases outside the gene matches: 8. Looked up from germline, CDR1 is SGHNT and CDR2 is YENEEA. CDR3 length: 16 residues. CDR3 bases: TGTGCCAGCAGCCTGGGACAGTTCTCTAGCACAGATACGCAGTATTTT. Protein: CASSLGQFSSTDTQYF.

This clone was counted a few times. The V gene is TRBV14, the J gene TRBJ2-6; maybe TRBD2 (5 bases). Germline V gives CDR1 SGHDN, CDR2 FVKESK. The V gene lost 1 base and the J gene lost 5 bases, with 9 bases spanning the gap. CDR3 size: 15 residues. The CDR3 sequence: CASSQGLLRANVLTF. CDR3 in DNA: TGTGCCAGCAGCCAAGGACTACTCAGGGCCAACGTCCTGACTTTC.

The CDR3 protein is CASSVGVRERGEQYF. The CDR3 DNA reads as TGTGCCAGCAGCGTAGGGGTGCGGGAGCGCGGCGAGCAGTACTTC. The chain employs TRBV9 and TRBJ2-7; 7 bases line up with TRBD2. The ends lost 0 bases at V and 6 bases at J; junction bases unmatched: 9. Per germline, CDR1 SGDLS and CDR2 YYNGEE. The CDR3 is made up of 15 amino acids.

The chain recombines TRBV4-2 with TRBJ2-1, with 14 bases lining up with TRBD2. Germline CDR1 is LGHNA and CDR2 is YNFKEQ. CDR3 length: 17 amino acids. The V gene end was trimmed by 0 bases and the J gene end by 10 bases; junction bases not matched to a gene: 8. CDR3 coding DNA: TGTGCCAGCAGCCAAGATGTAGGGACTAGCGGGAGAGGCGAGCAGTTCTTC. Residues: CASSQDVGTSGRGEQFF.

This clone was found a few times. This chain links TRBV29-1 with TRBJ2-1; D gene ambiguous. The V gene's germline CDR1 is SQVTM and CDR2 ANQGSEA. V dropped 8 bases and J dropped 0 bases, with 14 bases sitting between them. CDR3 size: 14 residues. The CDR3 reads CSLRGGLSYNEQFF. The CDR3 DNA reads TGCAGCCTACGCGGCGGCCTCTCCTACAATGAGCAGTTCTTC.

This clone was seen a handful of times. The V call is TRBV4-3, the J call TRBJ2-1; no clear D. The length of the CDR3 is 17 residues. Looked up from germline, CDR1 is LGHNA and CDR2 is YSLEER. Trimming cost V 0 bases and J 0 bases, with 12 bases left between them. This CDR3 is CASSQDWASGSYNEQFF. CDR3 in DNA: TGCGCCAGCAGCCAAGATTGGGCAAGTGGCTCCTACAATGAGCAGTTCTTC.

This chain joins TRBV7-2 and TRBJ2-1; 9 bases line up with TRBD2. The germline V gene encodes CDR1 SGHTA and CDR2 FQGNSA. V gave up 5 bases and J gave up 9 bases; unmatched junction bases: 11. The CDR3 length is 15 residues. The CDR3 region is CASSKPGLAPGEQFF. For the CDR3, the DNA is TGTGCCAGCAGCAAACCGGGACTAGCTCCGGGTGAGCAGTTCTTC. Full variable domain (remainder filled in from reference TRBV7-2 and TRBJ2-1): GAGVSQSPSNKVTEKGKDVELRCDPISGHTALYWYRQSLGQGLEFLIYFQGNSAPDKSGLPSDRFSAERTGGSVSTLTIQRTQQEDSAVYLCASSKPGLAPGEQFFGPGTRLTVL.

This clone was seen a few times. The chain has TRBV28 and TRBJ2-5; D is ambiguous. Germline values: CDR1 MDHEN, CDR2 SYDVKM. CDR3 length equals 13 residues. The V gene lost 5 bases and the J gene lost 7 bases, with 14 bases spanning the gap. The CDR3 loop reads CASSVEEARTQYF. For the CDR3, the DNA is TGTGCCAGCAGTGTGGAAGAGGCGAGGACCCAGTACTTC.

This clone was counted between two and nine times. The V call is TRBV2, the J call TRBJ2-6; D is perhaps TRBD1 (5 bases). The CDR3 is 16 residues long. The V gene lost 7 bases and the J gene lost 4 bases, with 17 bases spanning the gap. The germline V gene has CDR1 SNHLY and CDR2 FYNNEI. The CDR3 bases are TGTGCCAGCACCGACAGTTTCCTCTGGGGGGCCAACGTCCTGACTTTC. Translated, it gives CASTDSFLWGANVLTF.

This clone has just a few counts. The V gene is TRBV27, the J gene TRBJ1-1; D not certain. This CDR3 has 14 residues. V was trimmed by 0 bases and J by 4 bases, leaving 9 bases between them. Germline V gene sequence: CDR1 MNHEY, CDR2 SMNVEV (reference sequence). The DNA for the CDR3 is TGTGCCAGCAGTTTATCAGGCGGAATCACTGAAGCTTTCTTT. Residues: CASSLSGGITEAFF.

The rearrangement links TRBV4-3 to TRBJ2-2; D not resolved. The CDR3 consists of 16 residues. V dropped 0 bases and J dropped 4 bases, with 12 bases sitting between them. Germline CDR1 reads LGHNA; CDR2 reads YSLEER. The CDR3 DNA reads as TGCGCCAGCAGCCAAGATTTTACACGTGGCACCGGGGAGCTGTTTTTT. This sequence encodes CASSQDFTRGTGELFF.